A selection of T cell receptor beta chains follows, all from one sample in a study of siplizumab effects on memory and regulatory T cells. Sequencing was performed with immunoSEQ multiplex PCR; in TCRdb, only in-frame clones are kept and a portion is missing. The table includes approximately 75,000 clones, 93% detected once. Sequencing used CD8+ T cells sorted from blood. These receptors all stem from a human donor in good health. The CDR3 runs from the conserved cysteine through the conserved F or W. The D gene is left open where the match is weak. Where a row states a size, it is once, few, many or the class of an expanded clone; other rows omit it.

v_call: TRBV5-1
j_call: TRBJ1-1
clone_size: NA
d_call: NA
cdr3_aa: CASSWTTGEDEAFF
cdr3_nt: TGCGCCAGCAGCTGGACCACTGGGGAGGACGAAGCTTTCTTT

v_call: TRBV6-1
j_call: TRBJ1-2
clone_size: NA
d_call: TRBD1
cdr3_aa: CASSGFDRAPATNYGYTF
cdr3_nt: TGTGCCAGCAGTGGATTCGACAGGGCCCCAGCCACTAACTATGGCTACACCTTC

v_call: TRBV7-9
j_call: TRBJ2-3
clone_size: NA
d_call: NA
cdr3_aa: CASSLQVQGSADTQYF
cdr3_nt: TGTGCCAGCAGCCTCCAGGTGCAGGGCTCTGCAGATACGCAGTATTTT

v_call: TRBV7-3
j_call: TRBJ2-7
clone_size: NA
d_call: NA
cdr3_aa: CASSLRAVRCEQYF
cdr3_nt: TGTGCCAGCAGCTTAAGGGCAGTGAGGTGCGAGCAGTACTTC

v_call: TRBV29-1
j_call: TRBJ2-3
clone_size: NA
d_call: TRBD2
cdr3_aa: CSAARLAGDVTSTDTQYF
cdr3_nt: TGCAGCGCCGCCAGACTAGCGGGGGATGTTACTAGCACAGATACGCAGTATTTT

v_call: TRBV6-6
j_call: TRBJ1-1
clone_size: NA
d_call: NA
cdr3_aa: CASSYGGGEAFF
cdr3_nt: TGTGCCAGCAGTTACGGGGGGGGTGAAGCTTTCTTT

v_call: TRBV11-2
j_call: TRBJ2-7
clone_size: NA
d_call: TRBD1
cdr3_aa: CASSLIMNPQGAPYEQYF
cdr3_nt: TGTGCCAGCAGCTTAATAATGAACCCGCAGGGGGCCCCCTACGAGCAGTACTTC

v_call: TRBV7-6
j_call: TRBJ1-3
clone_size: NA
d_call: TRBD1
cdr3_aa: CASSHHLTGSGNTIYF
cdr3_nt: TGTGCCAGCAGCCACCACCTGACAGGGTCTGGAAACACCATATATTTT

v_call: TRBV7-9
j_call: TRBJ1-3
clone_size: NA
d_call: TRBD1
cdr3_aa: CASSSTGVGNTIYF
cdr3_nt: TGTGCCAGCAGCTCAACAGGGGTTGGAAACACCATATATTTT

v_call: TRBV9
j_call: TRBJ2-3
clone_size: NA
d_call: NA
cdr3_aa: CASSPPHGDTQYF
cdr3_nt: TGTGCCAGCAGCCCCCCGCACGGGGATACGCAGTATTTT

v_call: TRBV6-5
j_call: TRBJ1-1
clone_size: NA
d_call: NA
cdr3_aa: CASSYYSGSQTEAFF
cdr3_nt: TGTGCCAGCAGTTACTACTCGGGCTCTCAGACTGAAGCTTTCTTT

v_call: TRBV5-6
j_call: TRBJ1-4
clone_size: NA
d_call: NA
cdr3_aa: CASSLGANEKLFF
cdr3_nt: TGTGCCAGCTCCCTAGGGGCTAATGAAAAACTGTTTTTT

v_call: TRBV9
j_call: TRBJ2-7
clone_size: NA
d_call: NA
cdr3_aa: CASSVAIGSEQYF
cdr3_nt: TGTGCCAGCAGCGTAGCTATAGGTAGCGAGCAGTACTTC

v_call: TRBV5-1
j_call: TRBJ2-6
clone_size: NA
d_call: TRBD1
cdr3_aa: CASSLPGTGGPGANVLTF
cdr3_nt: TGCGCCAGCAGCTTGCCCGGGACAGGGGGCCCTGGGGCCAACGTCCTGACTTTC

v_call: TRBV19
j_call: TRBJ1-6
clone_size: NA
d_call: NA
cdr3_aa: CASMGLGSPLHF
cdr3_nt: TGTGCCAGTATGGGGTTGGGTTCACCCCTCCACTTT

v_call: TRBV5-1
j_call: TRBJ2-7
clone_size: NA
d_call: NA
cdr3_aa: CASSLGQSTYEQYF
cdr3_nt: TGCGCCAGCAGCTTGGGACAGTCCACCTACGAGCAGTACTTC

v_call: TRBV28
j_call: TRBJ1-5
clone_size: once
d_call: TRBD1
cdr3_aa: CASSLPGDRGQPQHF
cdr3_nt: TGTGCCAGCAGTTTGCCAGGGGACAGGGGCCAGCCCCAGCATTTT

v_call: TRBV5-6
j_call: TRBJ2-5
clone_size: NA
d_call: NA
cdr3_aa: CASSLGWGRETQYF
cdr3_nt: TGTGCCAGCAGCTTGGGTTGGGGGAGAGAGACCCAGTACTTC

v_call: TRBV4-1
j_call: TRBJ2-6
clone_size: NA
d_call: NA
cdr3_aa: CASGGLSGANVLTF
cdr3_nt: TGCGCCAGCGGGGGGCTCTCTGGGGCCAACGTCCTGACTTTC

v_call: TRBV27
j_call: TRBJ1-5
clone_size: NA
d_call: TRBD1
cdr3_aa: CASSLSGQGGTQPQHF
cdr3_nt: TGTGCCAGCAGTTTATCGGGACAGGGAGGAACTCAGCCCCAGCATTTT

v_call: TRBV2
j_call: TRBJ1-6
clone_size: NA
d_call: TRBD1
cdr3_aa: CASSERTGLNSPLHF
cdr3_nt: TGTGCCAGCAGTGAAAGGACAGGACTCAATTCACCCCTCCACTTT

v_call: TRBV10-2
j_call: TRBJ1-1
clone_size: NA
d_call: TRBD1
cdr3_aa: CASSAGTGGAFF
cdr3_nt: TGCGCCAGCAGTGCCGGGACAGGGGGAGCTTTCTTT

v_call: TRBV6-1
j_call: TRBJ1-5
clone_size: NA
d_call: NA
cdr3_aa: CASSVGGPNQPQHF
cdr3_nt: TGTGCCAGCAGTGTGGGGGGCCCCAATCAGCCCCAGCATTTT

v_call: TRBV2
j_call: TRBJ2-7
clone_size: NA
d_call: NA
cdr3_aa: CASSDEIYEQYF
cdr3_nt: TGTGCCAGCAGTGACGAGATCTACGAGCAGTACTTC

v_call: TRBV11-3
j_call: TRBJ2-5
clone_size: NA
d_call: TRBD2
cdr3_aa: CASSLAGGPWETQYF
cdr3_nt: TGTGCCAGCAGCTTAGCGGGGGGGCCGTGGGAGACCCAGTACTTC

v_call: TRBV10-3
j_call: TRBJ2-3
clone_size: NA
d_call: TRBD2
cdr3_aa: CAISESQIAGATSTDTQYF
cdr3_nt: TGTGCCATCAGTGAGTCGCAGATAGCGGGTGCAACTAGCACAGATACGCAGTATTTT

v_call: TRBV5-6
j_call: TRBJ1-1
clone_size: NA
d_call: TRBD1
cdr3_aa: CASSWEDRDTEAFF
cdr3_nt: TGTGCCAGCAGCTGGGAAGACAGGGACACTGAAGCTTTCTTT

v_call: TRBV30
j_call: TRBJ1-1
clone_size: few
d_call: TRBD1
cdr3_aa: CAWSADRGLNTEAFF
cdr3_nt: TGTGCCTGGAGTGCGGACAGGGGATTGAACACTGAAGCTTTCTTT

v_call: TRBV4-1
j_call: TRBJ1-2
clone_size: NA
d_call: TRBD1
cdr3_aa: CASSQDSAGGAGYTF
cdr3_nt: TGCGCCAGCAGCCAAGATTCGGCAGGGGGCGCTGGCTACACCTTC

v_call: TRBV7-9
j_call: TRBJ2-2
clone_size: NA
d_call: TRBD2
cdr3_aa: CASSPTRGYTGELFF
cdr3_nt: TGTGCCAGCAGTCCAACGCGGGGGTACACCGGGGAGCTGTTTTTT

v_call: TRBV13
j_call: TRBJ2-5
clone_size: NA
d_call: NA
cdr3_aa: CASSLGGWETQYF
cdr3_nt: TGTGCCAGCAGCTTAGGCGGGTGGGAGACCCAGTACTTC

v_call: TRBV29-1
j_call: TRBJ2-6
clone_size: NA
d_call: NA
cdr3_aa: CSVPLVGANVLTF
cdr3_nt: TGCAGCGTTCCCCTAGTTGGGGCCAACGTCCTGACTTTC

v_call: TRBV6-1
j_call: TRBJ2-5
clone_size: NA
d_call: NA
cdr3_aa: CASSESVVGETQYF
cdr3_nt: TGTGCCAGCAGTGAATCAGTCGTCGGAGAGACCCAGTACTTC

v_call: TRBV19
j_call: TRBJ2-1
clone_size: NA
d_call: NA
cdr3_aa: CASMRAGSYNEQFF
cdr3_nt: TGTGCCAGTATGCGGGCAGGGTCCTACAATGAGCAGTTCTTC

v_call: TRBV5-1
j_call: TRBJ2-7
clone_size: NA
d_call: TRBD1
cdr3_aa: CASSFEGQGHEQYF
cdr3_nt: TGCGCCAGCAGCTTTGAGGGACAGGGGCACGAGCAGTACTTC

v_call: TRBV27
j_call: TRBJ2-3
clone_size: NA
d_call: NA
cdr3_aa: CASSDSLTDTQYF
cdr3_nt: TGTGCCAGCAGTGACAGCCTCACAGATACGCAGTATTTT

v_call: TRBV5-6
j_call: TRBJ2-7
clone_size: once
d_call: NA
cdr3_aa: CASSLAGSSYEQYF
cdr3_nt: TGTGCCAGCAGCTTGGCCGGGTCCTCCTACGAGCAGTACTTC

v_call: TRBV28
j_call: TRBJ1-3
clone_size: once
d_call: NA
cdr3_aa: CASSLGGSLSGNTIYF
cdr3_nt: TGTGCCAGCAGTTTAGGGGGTTCCCTCTCTGGAAACACCATATATTTT

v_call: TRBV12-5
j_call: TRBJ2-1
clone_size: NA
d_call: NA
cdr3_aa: CASGLVSLTGFYNEQFF
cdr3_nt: TGTGCTAGTGGTTTGGTATCACTCACGGGGTTCTACAATGAGCAGTTCTTC

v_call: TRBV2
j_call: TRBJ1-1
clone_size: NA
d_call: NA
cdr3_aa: CARRQVVNTEAFF
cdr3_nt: TGTGCCAGGCGACAGGTGGTGAACACTGAAGCTTTCTTT

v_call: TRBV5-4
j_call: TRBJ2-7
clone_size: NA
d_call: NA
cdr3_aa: CASGFQGEQYF
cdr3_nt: TGTGCCAGCGGCTTCCAAGGCGAGCAGTACTTC

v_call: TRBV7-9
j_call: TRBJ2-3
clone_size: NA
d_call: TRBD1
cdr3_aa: CASKQGADTQYF
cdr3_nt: TGTGCCAGCAAGCAGGGGGCAGATACGCAGTATTTT